One sample yielded the 12 T cell receptor beta chains listed below, sequenced in a study of CD8 T cells in ankylosing spondylitis (dated by TCRdb to the late 2010s). Overall study outcomes, separate from this receptor: A TCR beta motif made up of several highly homologous amino acid variants appeared to be characteristic of blood from ankylosing spondylitis patients.

These receptors are not linked to any known antigen. Libraries came from 5' RACE. The data were produced on an Illumina HiSeq 2500. In TCRdb, the public reads were trimmed at Q25 with fastp and aligned with MiXCR, with productive beta chains retained. All rows with the same CDR3 protein become a single entry with the most common DNA and genes. Here the sample has hundreds of thousands of distinct CDR3 sequences; about 11% occur a single time. The top ten constitute roughly 0.51% of the sample. The sample was blood, either unsorted or a sorted T cell fraction (not recorded which). The receptors originated from a male donor with ankylosing spondylitis.

The CDR3 is CASSSLAGNNEQFF. The CDR3 DNA follows: TGTGCCAGCTCGAGTCTAGCGGGAAACAATGAGCAGTTCTTC. The V gene is TRBV18, the J gene TRBJ2-1, with TRBD2 identical over 9 bases. CDR3 length: 14 residues. Germline loops: CDR1 KGHSH, CDR2 LQKENI. V dropped 6 bases and J dropped 5; count of bases not matched to a gene: 5. Combining the CDR3 with reference TRBV18 and TRBJ2-1 gives the whole variable domain NAGVMQNPRHLVRRRGQEARLRCSPMKGHSHVYWYRQLPEEGLKFMVYLQKENIIDESGMPKERFSAEFPKEGPSILRIQQVVRGDSAAYFCASSSLAGNNEQFFGPGTRLTVL.

The chain carries TRBV7-9 and TRBJ1-1; TRBD1 matches 10 bases. CDR1 and CDR2 (germline): SEHNR, FQNEAQ (reference sequence). The CDR3 is 14 amino acids. V shed 7 bases and J 3 bases; nucleotides not matched to a gene: 5. As DNA, the CDR3 is TGTGCCAGCATCCAGGACAGGGGGTACACTGAAGCTTTCTTT. Its translation: CASIQDRGYTEAFF.

V and J are TRBV29-1 and TRBJ2-3, with TRBD1 as a possible D gene (6 bases). Germline V lookup: CDR1 SQVTM, CDR2 ANQGSEA. V was pared by 4 bases and J by 2 bases, with 10 bases between. The CDR3 consists of 13 residues. CDR3 sequence reads: CSVGGLATDTQYF. Written as DNA, the CDR3 is TGCAGCGTTGGGGGGCTGGCCACAGATACGCAGTATTTT.

This clonotype was picked up many times. This rearrangement joins TRBV7-9 to TRBJ2-3, with 8 nucleotides matching TRBD1. V dropped 3 bases and J dropped 6; count of bases not matched to a gene: 5. The germline gives CDR1 SEHNR, CDR2 FQNEAQ (reference sequence). The CDR3 contains 14 residues. CDR3 DNA sequence: TGTGCCAGCAGCTTCAACCAGGGGGCGGATACGCAGTATTTT. Residues: CASSFNQGADTQYF.

This chain links TRBV15 with TRBJ2-7; 7 nucleotides match TRBD1. The germline CDR1 and CDR2 sequences are LNHNV and YYDKDF (reference sequence). With V trimmed by 3 bases and J by 3 bases, 8 bases remained unmatched. This CDR3 spans 15 amino acids. The CDR3 region is CATSSPGTVIYEQYF. CDR3 coding DNA: TGTGCCACCAGCAGCCCCGGGACAGTTATCTACGAGCAGTACTTC.

V usage is TRBV27 and J usage is TRBJ1-2; D perhaps matches TRBD1 (6 bases). The CDR3 is made up of 14 amino acids. Trimming removed 6 bases at V and 3 bases at J, with 14 bases between. Germline V gene sequence: CDR1 MNHEY, CDR2 SMNVEV (reference sequence). CDR3 region: CASRPRDIYYGYTF. The CDR3 DNA follows: TGTGCCAGCAGACCGAGGGACATTTACTATGGCTACACCTTC.

This clonotype appeared a few times. The chain has TRBV6-1 and TRBJ2-7, with D uncertain. The CDR3 has 14 amino acids. V was clipped by 6 bases and J by 0 bases, with 12 bases between them. CDR1 and CDR2 from the germline V gene are MNHNS and SASEGT. The CDR3 sequence: CASSSLGGSYEQYF. The CDR3 nucleotides are TGTGCCAGCAGCTCCCTTGGCGGCTCCTACGAGCAGTACTTC.

This clonotype appeared many times. The chain recombines TRBV7-6 with TRBJ2-7; D might be TRBD2 (5 bases). The CDR3 contains 14 residues. Trimming cost V 6 bases and J 5 bases, with 17 bases left between them. Germline CDR1 SGHVS, CDR2 FNYEAQ. The CDR3, as DNA: TGTGCCAGCAGTCGTCGGGAATCCGTCCACGAGCAGTACTTC. Encoded protein: CASSRRESVHEQYF. The variable domain in full, completed from reference TRBV7-6 and TRBJ2-7, reads GAGVSQSPRYKVTKRGQDVALRCDPISGHVSLYWYRQALGQGPEFLTYFNYEAQQDKSGLPNDRFSAERPEGSISTLTIQRTEQRDSAMYRCASSRRESVHEQYFGPGTRLTVT.

The chain has TRBV7-2 and TRBJ2-1; 9 nucleotides align to TRBD1. V gave up 5 bases and J gave up 7 bases; unmatched junction bases: 9. Per the germline V gene, CDR1 is SGHTA and CDR2 is FQGNSA. CDR3 size: 15 residues. CDR3 loop: CASSLRDRVRNEQFF. The DNA of the CDR3 is TGTGCCAGCAGCCTCCGGGACAGGGTGCGGAATGAGCAGTTCTTC. Variable domain in full (rest from reference TRBV7-2 and TRBJ2-1): GAGVSQSPSNKVTEKGKDVELRCDPISGHTALYWYRQSLGQGLEFLIYFQGNSAPDKSGLPSDRFSAERTGGSVSTLTIQRTQQEDSAVYLCASSLRDRVRNEQFFGPGTRLTVL.

This chain links TRBV20-1 with TRBJ1-5, with TRBD1 identical over 12 bases. This CDR3 comprises 14 residues. Germline V lookup: CDR1 DFQATT, CDR2 SNEGSKA (reference sequence). Losses at the gene ends were 5 bases for V and 11 bases for J; bases not matched to a gene: 10. CDR3 region: CSADTGTGGESQHF. The CDR3 DNA reads as TGCAGTGCTGATACCGGGACAGGGGGCGAGTCCCAGCATTTT.

The J gene is TRBJ2-1, the V gene TRBV5-1; D is possibly TRBD2 (5 bases). This CDR3 has 13 residues. Germline assignment: CDR1 SGHRS and CDR2 YFSETQ. Trimming left V 2 bases short and J 9 bases short, with 12 bases between. CDR3 DNA: TGCGCCAGCAGCTTTTCGCTAGAGGGTGAGCAGTTCTTC. Protein product: CASSFSLEGEQFF. The variable domain in full, completed from reference TRBV5-1 and TRBJ2-1, reads KAGVTQTPRYLIKTRGQQVTLSCSPISGHRSVSWYQQTPGQGLQFLFEYFSETQRNKGNFPGRFSGRQFSNSRSEMNVSTLELGDSALYLCASSFSLEGEQFFGPGTRLTVL.

This clonotype was picked up a small number of times. V gene TRBV5-1 combines with J gene TRBJ2-1; D remains ambiguous. CDR1 is SGHRS and CDR2 is YFSETQ in the germline V gene. The CDR3 extends over 15 amino acids. The germline V and J ends were trimmed by 4 bases and 0 bases, with 11 bases remaining between them. The CDR3 spells CASSETQSSYNEQFF. CDR3 DNA: TGCGCCAGCAGCGAAACACAGAGCTCCTACAATGAGCAGTTCTTC. The entire variable domain, with the rest obtained from reference TRBV5-1 and TRBJ2-1, is as follows: KAGVTQTPRYLIKTRGQQVTLSCSPISGHRSVSWYQQTPGQGLQFLFEYFSETQRNKGNFPGRFSGRQFSNSRSEMNVSTLELGDSALYLCASSETQSSYNEQFFGPGTRLTVL.